Included here is one T cell receptor (beta chain) sequence, with context. Its antigen is not known. The sample comes from a study of CD4 T cells in relation to SARS-CoV-2 and coronaviruses. Germline CDR1 is LNHDA and CDR2 is SQIVND (reference sequence). V dropped 1 base and J dropped 5 bases, with 14 bases sitting between them. This CDR3 contains 15 residues. Before the COVID-19 pandemic, during about 2010-2018, CD4+ T cells were taken from unexposed donors. CD4+ T cells were isolated from the cells after more than 8 days of culture. Unexposed-donor CD4+ T cells were probed with SARS-CoV-2 S/N and four cold-coronavirus spikes, cells permitting. Fresh IL-2 medium replaced half the medium on days 3 and 7. Sequencing was performed with immunoSEQ multiplex PCR; in TCRdb, only in-frame clones are kept and a portion is missing. Of approximately 15,000 clones listed, 78% are singletons.

This chain joins TRBV19 and TRBJ2-5; the D gene is possibly TRBD2 (5 bases). The TCR originated in a human donor in good health. The sequenced material came from CD4+ T cells from PBMCs, cultured in vitro. As DNA, the CDR3 is TGTGCCAGTAGTATAGGCGGAGGTCTGGCCGAGACCCAGTACTTC. This sequence encodes CASSIGGGLAETQYF.